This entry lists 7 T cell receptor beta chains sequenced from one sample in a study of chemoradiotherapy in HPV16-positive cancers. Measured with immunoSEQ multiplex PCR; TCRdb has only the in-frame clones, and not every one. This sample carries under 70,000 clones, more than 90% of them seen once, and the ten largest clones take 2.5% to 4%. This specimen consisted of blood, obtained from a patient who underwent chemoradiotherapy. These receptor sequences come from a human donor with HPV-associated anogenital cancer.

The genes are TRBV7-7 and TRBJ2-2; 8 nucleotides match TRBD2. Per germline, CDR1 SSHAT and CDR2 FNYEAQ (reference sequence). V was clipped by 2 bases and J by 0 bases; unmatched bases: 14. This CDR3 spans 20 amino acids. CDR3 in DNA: TGTGCCAGCAGCTTAATTGGCCCGGGAGGGAACCCCGCGAACACCGGGGAGCTGTTTTTT. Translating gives CASSLIGPGGNPANTGELFF.

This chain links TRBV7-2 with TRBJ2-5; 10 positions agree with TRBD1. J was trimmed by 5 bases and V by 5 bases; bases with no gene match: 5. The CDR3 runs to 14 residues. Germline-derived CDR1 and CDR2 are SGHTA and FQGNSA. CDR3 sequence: CASSLDRGLETQYF. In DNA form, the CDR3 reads TGTGCCAGCAGCCTAGACAGGGGGCTGGAGACCCAGTACTTC.

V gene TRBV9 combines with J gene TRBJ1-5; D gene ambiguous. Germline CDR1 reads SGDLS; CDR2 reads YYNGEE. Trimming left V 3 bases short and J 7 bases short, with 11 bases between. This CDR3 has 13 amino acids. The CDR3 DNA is TGTGCCAGCAGCGCCTTCGCGGGGCAGCCCCAGCATTTT. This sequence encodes CASSAFAGQPQHF.

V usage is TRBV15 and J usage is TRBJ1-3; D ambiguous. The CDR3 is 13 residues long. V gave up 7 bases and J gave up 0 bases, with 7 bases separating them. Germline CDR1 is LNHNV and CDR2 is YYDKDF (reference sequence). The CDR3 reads CATTANSGNTIYF. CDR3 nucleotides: TGTGCCACCACGGCCAACTCTGGAAACACCATATATTTT. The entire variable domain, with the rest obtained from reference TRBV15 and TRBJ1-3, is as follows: DAMVIQNPRYQVTQFGKPVTLSCSQTLNHNVMYWYQQKSSQAPKLLFHYYDKDFNNEADTPDNFQSRRPNTSFCFLDIRSPGLGDTAMYLCATTANSGNTIYFGEGSWLTVV.

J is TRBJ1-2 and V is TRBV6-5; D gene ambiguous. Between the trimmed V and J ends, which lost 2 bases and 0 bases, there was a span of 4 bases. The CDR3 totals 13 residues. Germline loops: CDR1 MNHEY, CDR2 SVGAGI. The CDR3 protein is CASSYGTNYGYTF. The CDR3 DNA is TGTGCCAGCAGTTACGGTACTAACTATGGCTACACCTTC.

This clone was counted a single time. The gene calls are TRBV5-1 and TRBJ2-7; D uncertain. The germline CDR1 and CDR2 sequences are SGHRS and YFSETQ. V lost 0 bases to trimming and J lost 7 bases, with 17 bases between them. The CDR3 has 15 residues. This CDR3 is CASSLESQPPREQYF. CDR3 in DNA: TGCGCCAGCAGCTTGGAGAGCCAGCCCCCGAGGGAGCAGTACTTC.

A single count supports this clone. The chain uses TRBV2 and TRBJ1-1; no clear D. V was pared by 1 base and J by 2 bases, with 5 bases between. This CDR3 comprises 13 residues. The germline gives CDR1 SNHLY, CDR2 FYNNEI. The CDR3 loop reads CASSEDRNTEAFF. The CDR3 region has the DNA TGTGCCAGCAGTGAAGACAGAAACACTGAAGCTTTCTTT.